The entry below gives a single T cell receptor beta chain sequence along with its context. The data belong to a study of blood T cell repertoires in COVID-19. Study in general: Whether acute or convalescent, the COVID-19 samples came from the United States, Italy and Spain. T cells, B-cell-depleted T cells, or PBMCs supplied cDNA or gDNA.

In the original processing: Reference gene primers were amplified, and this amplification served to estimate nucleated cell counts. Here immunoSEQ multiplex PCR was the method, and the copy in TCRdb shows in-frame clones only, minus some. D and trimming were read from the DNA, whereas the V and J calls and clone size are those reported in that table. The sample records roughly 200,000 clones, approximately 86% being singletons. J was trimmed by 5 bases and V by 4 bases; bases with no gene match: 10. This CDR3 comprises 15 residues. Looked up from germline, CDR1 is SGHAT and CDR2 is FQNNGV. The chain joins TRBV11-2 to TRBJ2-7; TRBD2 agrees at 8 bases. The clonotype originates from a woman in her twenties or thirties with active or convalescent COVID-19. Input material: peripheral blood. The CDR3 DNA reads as TGTGCCAGCAGCTGGAGACTAGCGATCAGAAACGAGCAGTACTTC. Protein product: CASSWRLAIRNEQYF.